The present T cell receptor beta chain was sequenced within a study of neurological immune-mediated disorders. The study, taken as a whole, reports: Among expanded clones, no CDR3 amino acid sequences were shared across subjects, a pattern suggesting private repertoires in all groups.

This clonotype was picked up many times. The antigen is unknown. TCRdb processed the 5' RACE reads anew with MiXCR; each CDR3 protein has one entry. The profile shows tens of thousands of distinct CDR3 sequences, roughly a tenth of them singletons. The time point denotes: longitudinal time-point 1 (baseline). The unsorted libraries were made from 2 million PBMCs kept at -80 C. The CDR3 sequence is 14 residues long. Trimming removed 7 bases from V and 1 base from J, with 13 bases in between. J is TRBJ1-1 and V is TRBV12-3 or TRBV12-4; the D gene is possibly TRBD1 (5 bases). Specimen: PBMCs. This clonotype originated in a male donor with HTLV-1-associated myelopathy (HAM/TSP). CDR3: CASTGDGTNTEAFF. CDR3 DNA sequence: TGTGCCAGCACCGGGGACGGGACGAACACTGAAGCTTTCTTT.